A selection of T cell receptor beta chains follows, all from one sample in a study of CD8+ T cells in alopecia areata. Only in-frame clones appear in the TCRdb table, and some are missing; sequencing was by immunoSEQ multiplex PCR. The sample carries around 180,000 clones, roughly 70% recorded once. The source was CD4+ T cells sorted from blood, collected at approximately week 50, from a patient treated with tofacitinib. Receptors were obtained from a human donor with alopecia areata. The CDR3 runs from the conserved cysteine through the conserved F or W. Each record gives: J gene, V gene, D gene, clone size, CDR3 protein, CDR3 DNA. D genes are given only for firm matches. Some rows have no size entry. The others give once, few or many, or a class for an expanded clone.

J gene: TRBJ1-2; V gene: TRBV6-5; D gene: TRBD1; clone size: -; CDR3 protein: CASSRTTGVYGYTF; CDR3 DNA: TGTGCCAGCAGCCGTACGACAGGGGTCTATGGCTACACCTTC
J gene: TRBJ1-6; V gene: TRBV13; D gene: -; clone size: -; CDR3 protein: CASSTGISPLHF; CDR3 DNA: TGTGCCAGCAGCACAGGGATTTCACCCCTCCACTTT
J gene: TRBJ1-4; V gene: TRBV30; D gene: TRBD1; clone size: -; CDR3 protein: CAWGDSRTLFF; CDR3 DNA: TGTGCCTGGGGGGACAGCCGTACTCTGTTTTTT
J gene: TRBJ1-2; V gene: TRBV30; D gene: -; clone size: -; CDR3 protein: CAWSAPEGPLRGYTF; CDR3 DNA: TGTGCCTGGAGTGCCCCGGAGGGACCCTTACGAGGCTACACCTTC
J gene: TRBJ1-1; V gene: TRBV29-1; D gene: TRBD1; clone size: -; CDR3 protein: CSVQTGLTNTEAFF; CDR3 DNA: TGCAGCGTTCAGACAGGGTTGACGAACACTGAAGCTTTCTTT
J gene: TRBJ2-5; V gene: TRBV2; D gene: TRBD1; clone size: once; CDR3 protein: CASRFDMTGGLVETQYF; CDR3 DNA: TGTGCCAGCAGGTTCGATATGACAGGGGGCCTTGTGGAGACCCAGTACTTC
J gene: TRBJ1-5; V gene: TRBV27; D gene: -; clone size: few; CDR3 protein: CASRRPGYNQPQHF; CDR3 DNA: TGTGCCAGCAGAAGGCCAGGCTACAATCAGCCCCAGCATTTT
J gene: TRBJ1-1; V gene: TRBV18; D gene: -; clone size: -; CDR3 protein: CASSPPNGGMNTEAFF; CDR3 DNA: TGTGCCAGCTCACCGCCGAACGGGGGGATGAACACTGAAGCTTTCTTT
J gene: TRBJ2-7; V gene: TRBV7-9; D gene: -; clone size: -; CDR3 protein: CASSPGGFNEQYF; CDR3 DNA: TGTGCCAGCAGCCCTGGGGGGTTCAACGAGCAGTACTTC
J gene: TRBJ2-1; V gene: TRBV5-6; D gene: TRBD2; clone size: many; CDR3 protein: CASSPSVSGGLNEQFF; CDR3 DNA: TGTGCCAGCAGCCCAAGCGTGTCGGGGGGGTTGAATGAGCAGTTCTTC
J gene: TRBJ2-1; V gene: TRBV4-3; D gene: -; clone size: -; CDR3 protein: CASSQGEGREYNEQFF; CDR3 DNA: TGCGCCAGCAGCCAAGGCGAGGGCAGGGAATACAATGAGCAGTTCTTC
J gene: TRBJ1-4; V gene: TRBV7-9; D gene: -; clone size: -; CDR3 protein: CASSLTSGGTNEKLFF; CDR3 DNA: TGTGCCAGCAGCTTAACCTCTGGCGGGACTAATGAAAAACTGTTTTTT
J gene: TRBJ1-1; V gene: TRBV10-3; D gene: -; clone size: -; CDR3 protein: CAIHAGGTEAFF; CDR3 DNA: TGTGCCATCCACGCAGGAGGCACTGAAGCTTTCTTT
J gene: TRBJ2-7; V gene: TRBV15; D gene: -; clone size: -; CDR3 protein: CATSRDLGLSYEQYF; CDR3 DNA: TGTGCCACCAGCAGAGATCTCGGACTCTCGTACGAGCAGTACTTC
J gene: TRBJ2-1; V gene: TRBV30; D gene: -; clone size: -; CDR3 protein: CAWTREYNEQFF; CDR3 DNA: TGTGCCTGGACCAGGGAATACAATGAGCAGTTCTTC
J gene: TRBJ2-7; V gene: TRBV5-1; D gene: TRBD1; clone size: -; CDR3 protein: CASSPDRGTYEQYF; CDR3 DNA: TGCGCCAGCAGCCCCGACAGGGGCACCTACGAGCAGTACTTC
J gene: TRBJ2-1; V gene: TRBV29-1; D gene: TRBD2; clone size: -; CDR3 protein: CSVYWAGGYNEQFF; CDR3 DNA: TGCAGCGTTTATTGGGCGGGGGGATACAATGAGCAGTTCTTC
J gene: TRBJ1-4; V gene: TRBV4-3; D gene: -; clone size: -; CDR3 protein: CASSQAFQIATNEKLFF; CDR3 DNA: TGCGCCAGCAGCCAAGCTTTTCAGATTGCAACTAATGAAAAACTGTTTTTT
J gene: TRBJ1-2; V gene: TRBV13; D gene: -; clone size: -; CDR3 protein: CASSQLLGYTF; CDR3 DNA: TGTGCCAGCAGCCAGTTACTCGGCTACACCTTC